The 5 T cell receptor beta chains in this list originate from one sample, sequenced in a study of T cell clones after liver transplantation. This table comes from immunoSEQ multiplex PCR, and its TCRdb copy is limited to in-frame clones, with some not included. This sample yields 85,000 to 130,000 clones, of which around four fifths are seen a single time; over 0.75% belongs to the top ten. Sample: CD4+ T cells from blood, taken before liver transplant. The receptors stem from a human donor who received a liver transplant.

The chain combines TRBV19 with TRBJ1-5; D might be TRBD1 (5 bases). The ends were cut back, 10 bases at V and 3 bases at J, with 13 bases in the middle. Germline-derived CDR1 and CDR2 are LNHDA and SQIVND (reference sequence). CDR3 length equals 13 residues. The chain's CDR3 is CAISGRINQPQHF. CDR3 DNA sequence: TGTGCCATCTCGGGACGAATCAATCAGCCCCAGCATTTT. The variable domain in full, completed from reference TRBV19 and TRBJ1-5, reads DGGITQSPKYLFRKEGQNVTLSCEQNLNHDAMYWYRQDPGQGLRLIYYSQIVNDFQKGDIAEGYSVSREKKESFPLTVTSAQKNPTAFYLCAISGRINQPQHFGDGTRLSIL.

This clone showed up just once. The CDR3 DNA follows: TGTGCCAGCAGTTTCGCCGGCGATGGGGCCGTGGGGGGCTACACCTTC. Its protein is CASSFAGDGAVGGYTF. V gene TRBV28 combines with J gene TRBJ1-2, with D possibly matching TRBD1 (5 bases). Trimming removed 3 bases from V and 8 bases from J, with 22 bases in between. The germline gives CDR1 MDHEN, CDR2 SYDVKM. The CDR3 totals 16 residues.

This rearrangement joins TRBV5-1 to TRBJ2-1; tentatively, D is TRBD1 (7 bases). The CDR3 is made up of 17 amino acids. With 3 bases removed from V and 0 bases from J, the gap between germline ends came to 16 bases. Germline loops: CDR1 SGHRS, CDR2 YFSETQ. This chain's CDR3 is CASSSNRGGSSYNEQFF. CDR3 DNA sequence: TGCGCCAGCAGCTCCAACAGGGGAGGAAGCTCCTACAATGAGCAGTTCTTC. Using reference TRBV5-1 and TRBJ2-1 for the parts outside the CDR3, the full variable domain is KAGVTQTPRYLIKTRGQQVTLSCSPISGHRSVSWYQQTPGQGLQFLFEYFSETQRNKGNFPGRFSGRQFSNSRSEMNVSTLELGDSALYLCASSSNRGGSSYNEQFFGPGTRLTVL.

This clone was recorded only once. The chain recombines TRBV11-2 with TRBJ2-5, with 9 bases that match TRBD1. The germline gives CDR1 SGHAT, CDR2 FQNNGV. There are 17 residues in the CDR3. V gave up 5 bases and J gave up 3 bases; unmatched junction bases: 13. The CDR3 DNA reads TGTGCCAGCAGCGCCCTCCCTCTCGGACAGGGGAAAGAGACCCAGTACTTC. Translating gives CASSALPLGQGKETQYF.

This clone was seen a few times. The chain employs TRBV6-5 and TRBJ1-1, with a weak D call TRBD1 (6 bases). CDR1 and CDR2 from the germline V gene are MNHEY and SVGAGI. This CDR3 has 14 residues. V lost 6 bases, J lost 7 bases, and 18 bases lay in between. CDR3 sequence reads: CASSPLGGGGEAFF. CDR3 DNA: TGTGCCAGCAGCCCTCTAGGAGGGGGAGGTGAAGCTTTCTTT.